This T cell receptor beta chain was observed in a study of shared clonotypes between healthy human individuals. CDR1 and CDR2 from the germline V gene are GTSNPN and SVGIG (reference sequence). This CDR3 is built from 11 residues. V was clipped by 3 bases and J by 9 bases, with 9 bases between them. TCRdb keeps only in-frame clones here, not all; method: immunoSEQ multiplex PCR. The sample has 450,000 to 500,000 clones, about 85% seen once. Many counts were recorded for this clone. The same CDR3 arises from other DNA sequences in this sample as well. This TCR came from a woman aged 40-49 years in good health. Some clones in this sample may be carry-over from other donors' samples. Source material: PBMCs. The chain combines TRBV30 with TRBJ2-1, with D unclear. In DNA, the CDR3 is TGTGCCTGGAGCCTCACGGGTGAGCAGTTCTTC. Amino acids: CAWSLTGEQFF. Complete variable domain (other parts from reference TRBV30 and TRBJ2-1): SQTIHQWPATLVQPVGSPLSLECTVEGTSNPNLYWYRQAAGRGLQLLFYSVGIGQISSEVPQNLSASRPQDRQFILSSKKLLLSDSGFYLCAWSLTGEQFFGPGTRLTVL.